The rows below give T cell receptor beta chains drawn from one sample of a study of T cells after yellow fever vaccination. TCRdb itself ran the 5' RACE reads through MiXCR, one entry per CDR3 protein. The sample yields some 320,000 distinct CDR3 sequences, around 4.5% seen once. Source: PBMCs, taken 15 days after the yellow fever booster vaccination. These receptors came from a man between 18 and 35 years old who received the YFV17D yellow fever vaccine. Both conserved end residues are part of each CDR3. Each record gives: D gene, clone size, V gene, J gene, CDR3 protein, CDR3 DNA. A D gene is named only where the DNA matches it firmly. Clone sizes are given selectively: once, few, many, or a class where the clone is expanded.

D gene: .
clone size: .
V gene: TRBV20-1
J gene: TRBJ2-3
CDR3 protein: CSARVRAVFTDTQYF
CDR3 DNA: TGCAGTGCTAGAGTCCGAGCGGTGTTCACAGATACGCAGTATTTT

D gene: .
clone size: .
V gene: TRBV7-3
J gene: TRBJ1-6
CDR3 protein: CASSLRGLGSPLHF
CDR3 DNA: TGTGCCAGCAGCTTACGGGGGTTGGGTTCACCCCTCCACTTT

D gene: .
clone size: .
V gene: TRBV6-5
J gene: TRBJ2-6
CDR3 protein: CASSILLGANVLTF
CDR3 DNA: TGTGCCAGCAGCATCCTCCTTGGGGCCAACGTCCTGACTTTC

D gene: .
clone size: few
V gene: TRBV4-3
J gene: TRBJ2-1
CDR3 protein: CASSQVLGRDEQFF
CDR3 DNA: TGCGCCAGCAGCCAAGTCCTGGGCCGCGATGAGCAGTTCTTC

D gene: TRBD1
clone size: few
V gene: TRBV6-6
J gene: TRBJ1-5
CDR3 protein: CASSSTGVHQPQHF
CDR3 DNA: TGTGCCAGCAGTTCCACAGGGGTGCATCAGCCCCAGCATTTT

D gene: .
clone size: .
V gene: TRBV5-4
J gene: TRBJ1-1
CDR3 protein: CASIWGNTEAFF
CDR3 DNA: TGTGCCAGCATTTGGGGGAACACTGAAGCTTTCTTT

D gene: TRBD1
clone size: many
V gene: TRBV7-9
J gene: TRBJ1-1
CDR3 protein: CASSPWTGNTEAFF
CDR3 DNA: TGTGCCAGCAGCCCCTGGACAGGTAACACTGAAGCTTTCTTT

D gene: .
clone size: .
V gene: TRBV12-3/TRBV12-4
J gene: TRBJ1-2
CDR3 protein: CASSSGGPTSGYTF
CDR3 DNA: TGTGCCAGCTCCTCTGGGGGGCCTACATCCGGCTACACCTTC

D gene: .
clone size: many
V gene: TRBV20-1
J gene: TRBJ1-5
CDR3 protein: CSAIAGDPNQPQHF
CDR3 DNA: TGCAGTGCTATCGCAGGGGACCCCAATCAGCCCCAGCATTTT

D gene: TRBD1
clone size: few
V gene: TRBV4-1
J gene: TRBJ1-6
CDR3 protein: CASSQDWRPGQPYSSYNSPLHF
CDR3 DNA: TGCGCCAGCAGCCAAGATTGGAGGCCGGGACAGCCATACTCCTCCTATAATTCACCCCTCCACTTT

D gene: .
clone size: many
V gene: TRBV7-9
J gene: TRBJ2-7
CDR3 protein: CASSDTNRGYEQYF
CDR3 DNA: TGTGCCAGCAGCGACACGAACCGGGGCTACGAGCAGTACTTC

D gene: .
clone size: many
V gene: TRBV7-9
J gene: TRBJ2-1
CDR3 protein: CASSLGNPMSMVLNEQFF
CDR3 DNA: TGTGCCAGCAGCTTGGGAAACCCTATGTCCATGGTTCTCAATGAGCAGTTCTTC

D gene: TRBD1
clone size: few
V gene: TRBV12-3/TRBV12-4
J gene: TRBJ2-3
CDR3 protein: CASSLLGQGAADTQYF
CDR3 DNA: TGTGCCAGCAGTTTATTGGGACAGGGAGCAGCAGATACGCAGTATTTT

D gene: .
clone size: .
V gene: TRBV11-2
J gene: TRBJ1-6
CDR3 protein: CASSGRGNSPLHF
CDR3 DNA: TGTGCCAGCAGCGGCCGAGGGAATTCACCCCTCCACTTT

D gene: .
clone size: many
V gene: TRBV20-1
J gene: TRBJ1-1
CDR3 protein: CSAGTNGGRGTEAFF
CDR3 DNA: TGCAGTGCTGGAACCAACGGGGGGCGCGGGACTGAAGCTTTCTTT

D gene: TRBD2
clone size: many
V gene: TRBV4-1
J gene: TRBJ2-3
CDR3 protein: CASSRRLAGGIPDTQYF
CDR3 DNA: TGCGCCAGCAGCCGTCGACTAGCGGGGGGGATCCCAGATACGCAGTATTTT

D gene: .
clone size: few
V gene: TRBV12-3/TRBV12-4
J gene: TRBJ2-5
CDR3 protein: CASSNALETQYF
CDR3 DNA: TGTGCCAGCAGTAACGCGTTAGAGACCCAGTACTTC

D gene: TRBD1
clone size: few
V gene: TRBV5-1
J gene: TRBJ2-5
CDR3 protein: CASSLGVGTDQETQYF
CDR3 DNA: TGCGCCAGCAGCTTGGGCGTGGGGACAGACCAAGAGACCCAGTACTTC

D gene: .
clone size: .
V gene: TRBV25-1
J gene: TRBJ1-1
CDR3 protein: CASSSGENTEAFF
CDR3 DNA: TGTGCCAGCAGTTCAGGGGAGAACACTGAAGCTTTCTTT

D gene: .
clone size: few
V gene: TRBV7-9
J gene: TRBJ2-3
CDR3 protein: CASSHGRDWSTDTQYF
CDR3 DNA: TGTGCCAGCAGCCATGGCAGGGATTGGAGCACAGATACGCAGTATTTT

D gene: .
clone size: many
V gene: TRBV29-1
J gene: TRBJ2-7
CDR3 protein: CSVVNHSYEQYF
CDR3 DNA: TGCAGCGTTGTAAACCACTCCTACGAGCAGTACTTC

D gene: .
clone size: many
V gene: TRBV7-9
J gene: TRBJ1-3
CDR3 protein: CASSSPPGNTIYF
CDR3 DNA: TGTGCCAGCAGCTCGCCTCCTGGAAACACCATATATTTT

D gene: .
clone size: .
V gene: TRBV20-1
J gene: TRBJ2-4
CDR3 protein: CSASKAKNIQYF
CDR3 DNA: TGCAGTGCTAGTAAAGCCAAAAACATTCAGTACTTC

D gene: .
clone size: many
V gene: TRBV4-3
J gene: TRBJ2-1
CDR3 protein: CASSQVERHEQFF
CDR3 DNA: TGCGCCAGCAGCCAAGTCGAGCGTCATGAGCAGTTCTTC

D gene: .
clone size: many
V gene: TRBV7-2
J gene: TRBJ1-1
CDR3 protein: CASSLDPLGRGGSAFF
CDR3 DNA: TGTGCCAGCAGCTTAGATCCTCTGGGCAGGGGAGGATCAGCTTTCTTT

D gene: .
clone size: many
V gene: TRBV6-5
J gene: TRBJ2-1
CDR3 protein: CASKRPGRSNEQFF
CDR3 DNA: TGTGCCAGCAAGAGACCGGGCAGAAGCAATGAGCAGTTCTTC